This T cell receptor (beta chain) was retrieved from a study of cytomegalovirus exposure and HLA in healthy donors. Study at large: Later, an analysis reported that the 95 to 150 validation repertoires had used the same platform as the roughly 660 first-cohort repertoires.

Profiling relied on immunoSEQ multiplex PCR, and the TCRdb table lists in-frame clones only, not all of them. The data show about 160,000 clones, with 89% seen just once and 10% held by the top ten. Germline V gene lookup returns CDR1 MDHEN and CDR2 SYDVKM. Between the trimmed V and J ends, which lost 3 bases and 9 bases, there was a span of 9 bases. The CDR3 runs 11 residues. The origin of this receptor is a woman under 30 in good health and CMV-seropositive. Sequencing input: PBMCs. This chain connects TRBV28 to TRBJ2-7; D perhaps matches TRBD1 (5 bases). Here the CDR3 reads CASSLGLGQYF. In DNA, the CDR3 is TGTGCCAGCAGTTTGGGGCTAGGGCAGTACTTC. The full variable domain, rest sourced from reference TRBV28 and TRBJ2-7, is DVKVTQSSRYLVKRTGEKVFLECVQDMDHENMFWYRQDPGLGLRLIYFSYDVKMKEKGDIPEGYSVSREKKERFSLILESASTNQTSMYLCASSLGLGQYFGPGTRLTVT.